This passage covers 12 T cell receptor beta chains from one sample sequenced in a study of blood T cell repertoires in COVID-19. Only in-frame clones appear in the TCRdb table, and some are missing; sequencing was by immunoSEQ multiplex PCR. The sample shows roughly 70,000 clones, 75% to 90% of them seen only once. Sequencing was performed on peripheral blood. These receptors all come from a woman of 80 years or more with active COVID-19.

The chain uses TRBV6-1 and TRBJ2-5; D gene unclear. Deletions cut 1 base from V and 1 base from J, with 4 bases between. Germline V gives CDR1 MNHNS, CDR2 SASEGT. The CDR3 extends over 13 amino acids. The CDR3 nucleotides read TGTGCCAGCAGTGAAGTACTCCAAGAGACCCAGTACTTC. Amino acids: CASSEVLQETQYF.

The chain recombines TRBV7-8 with TRBJ1-4; 9 bases fit TRBD1. The junction had 10 bases not matched to a gene; V was cut back by 1 base and J by 7 bases. CDR3 length equals 17 residues. Germline V gene sequence: CDR1 SGHVS, CDR2 FQNEAQ. CDR3 sequence: CASSLGTGGVGREKLFF. In DNA, the CDR3 is TGTGCCAGCAGCTTAGGTACAGGGGGCGTCGGCCGTGAAAAACTGTTTTTT.

The chain links TRBV7-3 to TRBJ2-2; the match to TRBD2 covers 7 bases. The CDR3 length is 13 residues. The V and J ends lost 5 bases and 6 bases, in that order; junction bases with no gene match: 3. The germline V gene has CDR1 SGHTA and CDR2 FQGTGA. The CDR3 DNA reads TGTGCCAGCAGCCAAGCGGGATCCGGGGAGCTGTTTTTT. It specifies CASSQAGSGELFF.

V gene TRBV18 combines with J gene TRBJ2-5, with 11 positions matching TRBD2. The J segment lost 2 bases and the V segment lost 6 bases, leaving 5 bases of the junction unmatched. This CDR3 is 15 amino acids long. The germline CDR1 and CDR2 sequences are KGHSH and LQKENI. The CDR3 region has the DNA TGTGCCAGCTCGGGACTAGCGGAGACACAAGAGACCCAGTACTTC. Its translation is CASSGLAETQETQYF.

This chain joins TRBV6-5 and TRBJ2-7; TRBD1 matches at 7 bases. Germline-derived CDR1 and CDR2 are MNHEY and SVGAGI. The CDR3 consists of 14 residues. V lost 4 bases, J lost 2 bases, and 5 bases stayed unmatched. CDR3 sequence (DNA): TGTGCCAGCAGTTCCCACAGGGGCCCCTACGAGCAGTACTTC. It encodes CASSSHRGPYEQYF.

The chain recombines TRBV6-4 with TRBJ2-7; TRBD1 is a possible D gene (7 bases). The CDR3 has 14 residues. CDR1 and CDR2 (germline): MRHNA, SNTAGT. V shed 10 bases and J shed 4 bases, with 20 bases lying between them. For the CDR3, the DNA is TGTGCCACCCCTCAGGGGGGACAGAATTACGAGCAGTACTTC. It is translated as CATPQGGQNYEQYF.

The table lists this clone with a count of one. The V gene is TRBV6-2 or TRBV6-3, the J gene TRBJ2-1; 7 bases map to TRBD2. There are 18 residues in the CDR3. The V and J ends lost 2 bases and 4 bases, in that order; junction bases with no gene match: 14. Germline assignment: CDR1 MNHEY and CDR2 SVGEGT. CDR3 protein: CASSYRGTTAPSYNEQFF. The DNA for the CDR3 is TGTGCCAGCAGTTACCGAGGGACTACAGCACCATCTTACAATGAGCAGTTCTTC.

The chain carries TRBV28 and TRBJ1-2; D is uncertain. The CDR3 has 15 residues. V shed 3 bases and J shed 4 bases, with 15 bases lying between them. In germline, CDR1 is MDHEN, CDR2 SYDVKM. The CDR3 sequence: CASSFDVRESYGYTF. In DNA form, the CDR3 reads TGTGCCAGCAGTTTCGACGTCCGGGAGAGCTATGGCTACACCTTC.

This clone has only a few counts. V usage is TRBV27 and J usage is TRBJ1-1; D is perhaps TRBD1 (6 bases). This CDR3 contains 13 residues. Germline lookup yields CDR1 MNHEY and CDR2 SMNVEV (reference sequence). The V end lost 4 bases, the J end lost 0 bases, and 6 bases lay between the germline ends. CDR3 sequence (DNA): TGTGCCAGCAGTTGGACAGTGAACACTGAAGCTTTCTTT. Encoded protein: CASSWTVNTEAFF.

The chain carries TRBV4-3 and TRBJ2-2, with D possibly TRBD2 on 5 matching bases. Germline-derived CDR1 and CDR2 are LGHNA and YSLEER. The CDR3 covers 14 residues. Trimming took off 1 base at V and 3 bases at J, with 6 bases between the two ends. The CDR3 sequence is CASSQGTHTGELFF. The DNA for the CDR3 is TGCGCCAGCAGCCAAGGGACTCACACCGGGGAGCTGTTTTTT.

CDR3 coding DNA: TGTGCCATCAGTGAGGCGGGGGACTCCTACAATGAGCAGTTCTTC. Translation gives CAISEAGDSYNEQFF. The chain has TRBV10-3 and TRBJ2-1; 7 bases match TRBD2. This CDR3 comprises 15 residues. Germline V gives CDR1 ENHRY, CDR2 SYGVKD. Germline trimming cut 2 bases from V and 0 bases from J; bases unmatched to any gene: 1.

The rearrangement links TRBV11-3 to TRBJ2-5; D is possibly TRBD2 (5 bases). Germline-derived CDR1 and CDR2 are SGHNT and YENEEA. The CDR3 is 13 residues long. The germline V and J ends were trimmed by 3 bases and 2 bases, with 7 bases remaining between them. The DNA for the CDR3 is TGTGCCAGCAGCTTCGGGATACAAGAGACCCAGTACTTC. Residues: CASSFGIQETQYF.